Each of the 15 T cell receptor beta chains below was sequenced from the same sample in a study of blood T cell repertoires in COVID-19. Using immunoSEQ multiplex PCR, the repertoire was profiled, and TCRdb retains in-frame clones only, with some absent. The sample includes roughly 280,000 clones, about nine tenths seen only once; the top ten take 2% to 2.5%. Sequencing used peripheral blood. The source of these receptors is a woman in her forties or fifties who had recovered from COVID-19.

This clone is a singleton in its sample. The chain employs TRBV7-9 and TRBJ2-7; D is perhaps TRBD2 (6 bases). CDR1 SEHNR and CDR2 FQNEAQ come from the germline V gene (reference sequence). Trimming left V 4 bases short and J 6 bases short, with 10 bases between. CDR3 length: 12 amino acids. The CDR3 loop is CASSSQGLEQYF. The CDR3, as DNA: TGTGCCAGCAGCTCCCAGGGACTCGAGCAGTACTTC.

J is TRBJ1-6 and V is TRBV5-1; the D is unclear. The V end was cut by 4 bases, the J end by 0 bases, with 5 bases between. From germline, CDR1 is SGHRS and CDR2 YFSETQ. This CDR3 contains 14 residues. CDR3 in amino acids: CASSGSSYNSPLHF. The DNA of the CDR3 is TGCGCCAGCAGCGGGAGCTCCTATAATTCACCCCTCCACTTT. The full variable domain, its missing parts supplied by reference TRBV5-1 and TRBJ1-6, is KAGVTQTPRYLIKTRGQQVTLSCSPISGHRSVSWYQQTPGQGLQFLFEYFSETQRNKGNFPGRFSGRQFSNSRSEMNVSTLELGDSALYLCASSGSSYNSPLHFGNGTRLTVT.

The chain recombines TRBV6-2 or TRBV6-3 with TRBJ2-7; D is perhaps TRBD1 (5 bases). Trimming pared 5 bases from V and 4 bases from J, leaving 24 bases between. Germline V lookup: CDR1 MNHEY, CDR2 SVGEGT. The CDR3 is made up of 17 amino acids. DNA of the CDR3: TGTGCCAGCAGTCACCCCACCATCCAGGTGGGGCCATACGAGCAGTACTTC. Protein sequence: CASSHPTIQVGPYEQYF.

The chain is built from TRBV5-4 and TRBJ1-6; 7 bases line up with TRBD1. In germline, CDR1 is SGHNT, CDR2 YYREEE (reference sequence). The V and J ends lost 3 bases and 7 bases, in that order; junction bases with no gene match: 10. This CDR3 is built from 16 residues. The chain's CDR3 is CASSSDPGGPNSPLHF. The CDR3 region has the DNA TGTGCCAGCAGCTCCGATCCAGGGGGACCAAATTCACCCCTCCACTTT.

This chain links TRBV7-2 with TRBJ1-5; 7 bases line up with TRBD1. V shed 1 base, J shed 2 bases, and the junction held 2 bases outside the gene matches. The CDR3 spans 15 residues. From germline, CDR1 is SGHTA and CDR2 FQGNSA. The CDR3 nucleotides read TGTGCCAGCAGCTTAGAAGGGACAGGCAATCAGCCCCAGCATTTT. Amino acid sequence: CASSLEGTGNQPQHF. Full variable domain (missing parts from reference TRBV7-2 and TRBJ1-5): GAGVSQSPSNKVTEKGKDVELRCDPISGHTALYWYRQSLGQGLEFLIYFQGNSAPDKSGLPSDRFSAERTGGSVSTLTIQRTQQEDSAVYLCASSLEGTGNQPQHFGDGTRLSIL.

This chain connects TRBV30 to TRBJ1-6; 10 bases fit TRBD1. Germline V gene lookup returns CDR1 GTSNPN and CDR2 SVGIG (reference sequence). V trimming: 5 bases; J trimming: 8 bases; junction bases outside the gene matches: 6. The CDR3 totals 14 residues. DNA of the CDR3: TGTGCCTGGTCTCCGGGACAGGGGTATTCACCCCTCCACTTT. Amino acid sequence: CAWSPGQGYSPLHF.

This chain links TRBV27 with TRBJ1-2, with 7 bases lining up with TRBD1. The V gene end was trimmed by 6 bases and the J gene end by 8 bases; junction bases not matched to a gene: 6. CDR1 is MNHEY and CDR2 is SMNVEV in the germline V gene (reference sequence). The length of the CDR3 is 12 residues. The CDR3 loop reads CASSRQGGGYTF. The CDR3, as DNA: TGTGCCAGCAGCCGACAGGGCGGAGGCTACACCTTC.

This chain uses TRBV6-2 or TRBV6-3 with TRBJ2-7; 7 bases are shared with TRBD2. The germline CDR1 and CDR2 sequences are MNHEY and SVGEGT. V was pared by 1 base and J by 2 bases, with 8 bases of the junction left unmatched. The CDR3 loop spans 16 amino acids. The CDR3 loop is CASSYLGPLAAYEQYF. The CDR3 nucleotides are TGTGCCAGCAGTTACTTGGGACCGCTAGCGGCCTACGAGCAGTACTTC.

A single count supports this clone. The CDR3 region has the DNA TGTGCCAGCAGCCAAGACGATGGGGGGGTCGAGCAGTACTTC. Its protein product is CASSQDDGGVEQYF. V gene TRBV3-1 (or the pseudogene TRBV3-2) combines with J gene TRBJ2-7, with 7 bases identical to TRBD2. Germline V gene sequence: CDR1 LGHDT, CDR2 YNNKEL (reference sequence). CDR3 length: 14 amino acids. V lost 0 bases to trimming and J lost 6 bases; unmatched junction nucleotides: 5.

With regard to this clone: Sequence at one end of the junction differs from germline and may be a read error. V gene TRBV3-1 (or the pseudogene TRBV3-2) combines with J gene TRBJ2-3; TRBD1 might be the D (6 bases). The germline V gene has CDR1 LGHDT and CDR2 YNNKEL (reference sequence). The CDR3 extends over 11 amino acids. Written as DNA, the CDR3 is TGTGCCAGCAGCCAAGGGGGGCGATTCCATTTT. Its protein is CASSQGGRFHF.

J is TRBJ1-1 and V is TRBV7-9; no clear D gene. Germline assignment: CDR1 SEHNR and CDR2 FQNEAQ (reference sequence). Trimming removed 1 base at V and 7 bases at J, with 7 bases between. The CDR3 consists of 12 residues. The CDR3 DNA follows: TGTGCCAGCAGCTTAGGACAACTTGAAGCTTTCTTT. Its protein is CASSLGQLEAFF.

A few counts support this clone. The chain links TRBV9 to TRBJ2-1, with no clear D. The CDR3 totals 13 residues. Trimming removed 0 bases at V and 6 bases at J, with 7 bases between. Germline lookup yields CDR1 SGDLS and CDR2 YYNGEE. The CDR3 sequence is CASSVGWLNEQFF. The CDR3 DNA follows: TGTGCCAGCAGCGTAGGCTGGCTCAATGAGCAGTTCTTC.

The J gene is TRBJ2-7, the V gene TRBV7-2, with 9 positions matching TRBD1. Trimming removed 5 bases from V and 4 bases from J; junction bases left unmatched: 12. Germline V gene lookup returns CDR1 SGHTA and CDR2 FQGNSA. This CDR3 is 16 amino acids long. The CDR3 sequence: CASSNVRQGVVYEQYF. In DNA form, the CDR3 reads TGTGCCAGCAGCAACGTTCGACAGGGGGTAGTATACGAGCAGTACTTC.

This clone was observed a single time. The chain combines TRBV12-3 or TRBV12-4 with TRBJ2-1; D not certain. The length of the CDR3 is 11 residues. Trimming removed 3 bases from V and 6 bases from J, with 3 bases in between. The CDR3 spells CASSFLNEQFF. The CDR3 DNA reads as TGTGCCAGCAGTTTTCTCAATGAGCAGTTCTTC.

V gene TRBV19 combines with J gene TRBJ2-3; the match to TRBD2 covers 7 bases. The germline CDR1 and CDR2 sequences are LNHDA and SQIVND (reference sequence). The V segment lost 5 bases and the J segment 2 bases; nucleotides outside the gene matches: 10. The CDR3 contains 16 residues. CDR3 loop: CASSGRMGLHTDTQYF. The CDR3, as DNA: TGTGCCAGTAGTGGGAGGATGGGACTACACACAGATACGCAGTATTTT.